This T cell receptor beta chain was captured in a study of T cells in localized non-small cell lung cancer. General study points: Adjacent lung exhibited a median of approximately 50 among the 100 most abundant tumor clones.

CDR1 is MGHRA and CDR2 is YSYEKL in the germline V gene. V trimming: 1 base; J trimming: 2 bases; junction bases outside the gene matches: 11. This CDR3 is 18 amino acids long. Profiled with immunoSEQ multiplex PCR; TCRdb holds only in-frame clones, not every one. The sample holds some 71,000 clones, 84% seen once. Remarks on this clone: Its antigen is not identified.

The gene calls are TRBV4-1 and TRBJ2-5; 9 bases line up with TRBD1. The receptor was isolated from a female donor older than 55 with stage I lung adenocarcinoma. The source was peripheral blood, collected before any cancer treatment. The CDR3 is CASSQAVRHRGLQETQYF. CDR3 DNA: TGCGCCAGCAGCCAAGCGGTGAGGCACAGGGGGCTTCAAGAGACCCAGTACTTC.